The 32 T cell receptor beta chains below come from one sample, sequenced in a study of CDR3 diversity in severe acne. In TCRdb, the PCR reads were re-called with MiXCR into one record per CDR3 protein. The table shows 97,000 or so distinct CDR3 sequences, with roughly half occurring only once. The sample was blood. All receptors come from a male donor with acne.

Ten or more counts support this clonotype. Written as DNA, the CDR3 is TGCAGCGTTGGAGCCGGGACAGGTTACAATGAGCAGTTCTTC. Translated: CSVGAGTGYNEQFF. The chain employs TRBV29-1 and TRBJ2-1; 8 positions agree with TRBD1. The CDR3 is 14 amino acids. J lost 4 bases, V lost 4 bases, and 6 bases had no gene match. Germline CDR1 and CDR2: SQVTM and ANQGSEA.

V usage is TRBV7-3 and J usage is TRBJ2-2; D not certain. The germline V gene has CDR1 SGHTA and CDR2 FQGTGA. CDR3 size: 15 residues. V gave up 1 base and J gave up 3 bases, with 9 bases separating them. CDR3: CASSLITGHTGELFF. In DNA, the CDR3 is TGTGCCAGCAGCTTAATCACGGGCCACACCGGGGAGCTGTTTTTT.

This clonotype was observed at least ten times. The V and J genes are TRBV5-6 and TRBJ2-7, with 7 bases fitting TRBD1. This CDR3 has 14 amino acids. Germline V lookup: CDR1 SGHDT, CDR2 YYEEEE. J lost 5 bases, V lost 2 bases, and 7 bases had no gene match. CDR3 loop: CASSLTPGGNEQYF. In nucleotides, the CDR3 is TGTGCCAGCAGCTTAACCCCAGGGGGAAACGAGCAGTACTTC.

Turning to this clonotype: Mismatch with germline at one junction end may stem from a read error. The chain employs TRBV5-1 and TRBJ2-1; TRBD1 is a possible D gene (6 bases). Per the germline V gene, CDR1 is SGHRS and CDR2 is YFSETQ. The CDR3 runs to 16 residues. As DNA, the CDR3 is TGCGCCAGCAGTTTGGAACAGGGCGTTAGGGACAATGAGCAGTCCTTC. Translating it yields CASSLEQGVRDNEQSF.

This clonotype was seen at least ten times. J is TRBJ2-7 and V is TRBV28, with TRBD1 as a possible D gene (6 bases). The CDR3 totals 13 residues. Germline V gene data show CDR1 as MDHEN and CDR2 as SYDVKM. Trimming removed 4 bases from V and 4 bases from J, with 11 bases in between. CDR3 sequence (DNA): TGTGCCAGCAGTTCCGGACAGAAGTACGAGCAGTACTTC. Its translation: CASSSGQKYEQYF.

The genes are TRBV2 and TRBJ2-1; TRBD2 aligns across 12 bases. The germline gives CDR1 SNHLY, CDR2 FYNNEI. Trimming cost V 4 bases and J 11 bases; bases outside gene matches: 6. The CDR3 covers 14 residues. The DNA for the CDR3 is TGTGCCAGCAGTGGGGCTAGCGGGAGGGCCCAGCAGTTCTTC. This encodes CASSGASGRAQQFF.

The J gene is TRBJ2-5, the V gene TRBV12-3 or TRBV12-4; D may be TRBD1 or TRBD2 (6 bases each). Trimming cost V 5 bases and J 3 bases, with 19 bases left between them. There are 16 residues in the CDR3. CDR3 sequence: CASSTHRRGGKETQYF. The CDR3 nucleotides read TGTGCCAGCAGTACCCACCGCCGAGGGGGGAAAGAGACCCAGTACTTC.

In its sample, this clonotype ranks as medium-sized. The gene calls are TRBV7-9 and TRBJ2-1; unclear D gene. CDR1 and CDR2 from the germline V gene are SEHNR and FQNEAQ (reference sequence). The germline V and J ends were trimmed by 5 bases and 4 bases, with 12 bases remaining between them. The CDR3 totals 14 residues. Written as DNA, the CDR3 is TGTGCCAGCAGCCCTAAAACTGCTTACAATGAGCAGTTCTTC. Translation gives CASSPKTAYNEQFF.

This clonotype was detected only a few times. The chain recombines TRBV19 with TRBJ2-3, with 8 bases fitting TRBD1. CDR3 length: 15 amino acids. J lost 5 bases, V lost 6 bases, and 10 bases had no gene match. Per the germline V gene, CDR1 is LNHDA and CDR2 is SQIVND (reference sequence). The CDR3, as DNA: TGTGCCAGTAGACCCGGACAGGGTGGGGTAGATACGCAGTATTTT. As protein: CASRPGQGGVDTQYF.

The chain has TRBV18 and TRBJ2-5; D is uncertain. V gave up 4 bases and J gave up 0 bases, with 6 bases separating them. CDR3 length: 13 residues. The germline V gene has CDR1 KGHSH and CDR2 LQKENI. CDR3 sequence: CASSRADQETQYF. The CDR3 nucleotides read TGTGCCAGCTCACGGGCAGACCAAGAGACCCAGTACTTC.

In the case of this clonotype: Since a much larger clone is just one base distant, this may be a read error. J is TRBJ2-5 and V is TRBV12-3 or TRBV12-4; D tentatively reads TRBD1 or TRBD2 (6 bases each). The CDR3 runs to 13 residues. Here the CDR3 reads CASSKGTRETRYF. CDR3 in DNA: TGTGCCAGCAGCAAAGGGACACGGGAGACCCGGTACTTC.

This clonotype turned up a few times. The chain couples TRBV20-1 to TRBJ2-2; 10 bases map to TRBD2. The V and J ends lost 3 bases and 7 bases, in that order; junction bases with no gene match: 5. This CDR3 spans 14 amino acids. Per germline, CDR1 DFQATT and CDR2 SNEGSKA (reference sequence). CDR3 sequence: CSARDRTSGGELFF. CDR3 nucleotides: TGCAGTGCTAGGGATCGGACTAGCGGCGGGGAGCTGTTTTTT.

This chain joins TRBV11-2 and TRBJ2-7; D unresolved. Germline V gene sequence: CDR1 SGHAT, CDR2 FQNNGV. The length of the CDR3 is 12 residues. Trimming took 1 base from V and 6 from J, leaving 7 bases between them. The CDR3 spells CASSLAAIEQYF. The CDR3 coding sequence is TGTGCCAGCAGCTTAGCGGCCATCGAGCAGTACTTC. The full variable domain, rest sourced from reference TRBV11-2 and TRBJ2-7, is EAGVAQSPRYKIIEKRQSVAFWCNPISGHATLYWYQQILGQGPKLLIQFQNNGVVDDSQLPKDRFSAERLKGVDSTLKIQPAKLEDSAVYLCASSLAAIEQYFGPGTRLTVT.

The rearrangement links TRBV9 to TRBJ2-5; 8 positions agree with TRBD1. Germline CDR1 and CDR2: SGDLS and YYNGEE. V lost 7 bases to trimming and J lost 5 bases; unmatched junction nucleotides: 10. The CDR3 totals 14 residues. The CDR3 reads CASSQGAPRETQYF. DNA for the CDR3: TGTGCCAGCTCTCAGGGGGCGCCGAGGGAGACCCAGTACTTC.

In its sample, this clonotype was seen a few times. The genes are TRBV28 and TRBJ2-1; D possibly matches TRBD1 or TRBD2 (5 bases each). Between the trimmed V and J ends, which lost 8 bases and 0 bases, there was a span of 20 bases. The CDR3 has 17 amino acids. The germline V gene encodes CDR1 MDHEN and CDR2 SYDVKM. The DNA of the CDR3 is TGTGCCAGCGGCTCTTTCAGGGTTGGGAGCTCCTACAATGAGCAGTTCTTC. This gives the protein CASGSFRVGSSYNEQFF.

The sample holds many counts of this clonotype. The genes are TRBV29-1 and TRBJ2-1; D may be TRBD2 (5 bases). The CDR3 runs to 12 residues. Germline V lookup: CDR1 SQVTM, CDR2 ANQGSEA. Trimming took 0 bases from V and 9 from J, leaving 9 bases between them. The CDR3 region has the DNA TGCAGCGTTGAAGATTCAGGAGGTGAGCAGTTCTTC. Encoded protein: CSVEDSGGEQFF.

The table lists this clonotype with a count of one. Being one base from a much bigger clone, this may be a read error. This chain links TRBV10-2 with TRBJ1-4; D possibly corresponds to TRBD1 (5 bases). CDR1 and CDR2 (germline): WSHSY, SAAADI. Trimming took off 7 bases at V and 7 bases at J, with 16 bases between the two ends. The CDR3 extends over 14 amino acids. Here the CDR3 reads CASTTGRAGEKLFF. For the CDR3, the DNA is TGCGCCAGCACAACAGGCCGGGCAGGTGAAAAACTGTTTTTT.

Written as DNA, the CDR3 is TGTGCCAGCAGCCCCTCGACACGTTCACCCCTCCACTTT. Protein: CASSPSTRSPLHF. This rearrangement joins TRBV11-2 to TRBJ1-6; D gene ambiguous. CDR1 is SGHAT and CDR2 is FQNNGV in the germline V gene. V dropped 5 bases and J dropped 9 bases, with 11 bases sitting between them. The CDR3 is 13 residues long.

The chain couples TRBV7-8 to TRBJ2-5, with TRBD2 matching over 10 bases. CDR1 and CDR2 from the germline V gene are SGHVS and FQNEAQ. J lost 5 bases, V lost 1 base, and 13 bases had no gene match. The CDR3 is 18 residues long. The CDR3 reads CASSLVGLAGARGETQYF. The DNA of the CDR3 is TGTGCCAGCAGCTTAGTCGGGCTAGCGGGAGCGAGGGGGGAGACCCAGTACTTC.

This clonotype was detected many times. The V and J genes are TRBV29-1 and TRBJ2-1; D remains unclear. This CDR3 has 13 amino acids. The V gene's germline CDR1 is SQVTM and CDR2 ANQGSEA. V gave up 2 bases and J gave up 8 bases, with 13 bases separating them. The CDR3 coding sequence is TGCAGCGTTGAATTTGGGCGTGTGGATGAGCAGTTCTTC. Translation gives CSVEFGRVDEQFF.

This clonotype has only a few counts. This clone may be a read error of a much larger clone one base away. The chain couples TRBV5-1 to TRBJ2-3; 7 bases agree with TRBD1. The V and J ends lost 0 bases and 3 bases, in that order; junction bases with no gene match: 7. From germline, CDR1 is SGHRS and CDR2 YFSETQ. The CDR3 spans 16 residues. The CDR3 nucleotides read TGCGCCAGCAGCTTGGTTCGGGACAGCCAAACAGATACGCAGTATTTT. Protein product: CASSLVRDSQTDTQYF. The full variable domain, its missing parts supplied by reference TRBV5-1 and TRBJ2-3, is KAGVTQTPRYLIKTRGQQVTLSCSPISGHRSVSWYQQTPGQGLQFLFEYFSETQRNKGNFPGRFSGRQFSNSRSEMNVSTLELGDSALYLCASSLVRDSQTDTQYFGPGTRLTVL.

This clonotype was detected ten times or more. The CDR3 DNA sequence: TGCAGTGCAACCGGGACAGGGAAACCTGGGGCCAACGTCCTGACTTTC. Encoded protein: CSATGTGKPGANVLTF. V usage is TRBV20-1 and J usage is TRBJ2-6, with 9 positions matching TRBD1. V lost 6 bases, J lost 2 bases, and 8 bases stayed unmatched. CDR1 DFQATT and CDR2 SNEGSKA come from the germline V gene (reference sequence). This CDR3 comprises 16 residues.

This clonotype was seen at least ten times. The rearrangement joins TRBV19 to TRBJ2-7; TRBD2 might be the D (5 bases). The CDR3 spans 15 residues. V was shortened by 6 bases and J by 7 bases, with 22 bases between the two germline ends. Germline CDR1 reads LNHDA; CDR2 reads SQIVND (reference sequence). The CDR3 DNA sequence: TGTGCCAGTAGCGGTGTTGGTGGCACGACGGGGGAGCAGTACTTC. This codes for CASSGVGGTTGEQYF.

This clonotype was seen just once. CDR3 protein: CSAPEPRVNEKLFF. Here the CDR3 DNA reads TGCAGTGCCCCGGAGCCGCGGGTTAATGAAAAACTGTTTTTT. The chain joins TRBV20-1 to TRBJ1-4; no clear D gene. CDR3 length: 14 residues. The germline V gene has CDR1 DFQATT and CDR2 SNEGSKA (reference sequence). Trimming took 6 bases from V and 4 from J, leaving 15 bases between them.

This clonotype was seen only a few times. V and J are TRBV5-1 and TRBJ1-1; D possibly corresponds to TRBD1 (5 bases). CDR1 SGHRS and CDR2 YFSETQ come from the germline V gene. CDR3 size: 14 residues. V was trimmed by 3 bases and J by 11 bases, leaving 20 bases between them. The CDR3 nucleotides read TGCGCCAGCAGCTCCGGGGAAGGGGCAGGAGGGGCTTTCTTT. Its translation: CASSSGEGAGGAFF.

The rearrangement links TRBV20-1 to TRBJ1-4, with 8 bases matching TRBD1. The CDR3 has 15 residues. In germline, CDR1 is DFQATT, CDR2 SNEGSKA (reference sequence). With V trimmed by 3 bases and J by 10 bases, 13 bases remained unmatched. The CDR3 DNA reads TGCAGTGCTAGGGGCGCGGGGGGCGACAGGGGAAAACTGTTTTTT. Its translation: CSARGAGGDRGKLFF.

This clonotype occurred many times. CDR3 coding DNA: TGCAGTGCTAGAGATCCAGGATCGAATGAGCAGTTCTTC. Translated, it gives CSARDPGSNEQFF. V usage is TRBV20-1 and J usage is TRBJ2-1; D ambiguous. Germline V gives CDR1 DFQATT, CDR2 SNEGSKA (reference sequence). CDR3 length: 13 residues. Trimming left V 0 bases short and J 7 bases short, with 10 bases between.

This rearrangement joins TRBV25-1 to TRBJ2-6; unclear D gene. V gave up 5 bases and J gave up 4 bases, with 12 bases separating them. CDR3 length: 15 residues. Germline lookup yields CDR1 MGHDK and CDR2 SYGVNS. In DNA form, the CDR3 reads TGTGCCAGCAGTTCGCCACCCGGAGGGGCCAACGTCCTGACTTTC. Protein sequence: CASSSPPGGANVLTF.

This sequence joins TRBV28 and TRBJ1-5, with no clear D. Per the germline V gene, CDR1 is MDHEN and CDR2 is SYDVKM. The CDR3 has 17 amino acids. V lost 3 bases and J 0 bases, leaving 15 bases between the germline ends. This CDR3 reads CASSFVTGYNSNQPQHF. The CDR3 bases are TGTGCCAGCAGTTTTGTCACCGGATACAATAGCAATCAGCCCCAGCATTTT.

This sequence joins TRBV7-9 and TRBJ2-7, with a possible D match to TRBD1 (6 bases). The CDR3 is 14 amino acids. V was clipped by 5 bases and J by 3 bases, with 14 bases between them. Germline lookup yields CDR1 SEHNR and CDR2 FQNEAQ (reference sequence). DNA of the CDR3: TGTGCCAGCAGCCCGATGGGACACAACTACGAGCAGTACTTC. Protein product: CASSPMGHNYEQYF. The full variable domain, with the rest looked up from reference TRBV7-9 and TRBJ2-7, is DTGVSQNPRHKITKRGQNVTFRCDPISEHNRLYWYRQTLGQGPEFLTYFQNEAQLEKSRLLSDRFSAERPKGSFSTLEIQRTEQGDSAMYLCASSPMGHNYEQYFGPGTRLTVT.

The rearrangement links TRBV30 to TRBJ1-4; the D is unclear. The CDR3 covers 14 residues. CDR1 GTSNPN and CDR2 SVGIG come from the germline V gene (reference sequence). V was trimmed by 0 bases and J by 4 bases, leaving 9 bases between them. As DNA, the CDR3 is TGTGCCTGGAGTGTGGGCAGGTTTAATGAAAAACTGTTTTTT. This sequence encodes CAWSVGRFNEKLFF.

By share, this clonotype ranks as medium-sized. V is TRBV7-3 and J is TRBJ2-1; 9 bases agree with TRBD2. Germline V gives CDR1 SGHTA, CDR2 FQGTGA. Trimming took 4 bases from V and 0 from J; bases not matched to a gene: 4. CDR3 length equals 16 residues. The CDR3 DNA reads TGTGCCAGCAGCTCTAGCGGGACCAGCTCCTACAATGAGCAGTTCTTC. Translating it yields CASSSSGTSSYNEQFF.